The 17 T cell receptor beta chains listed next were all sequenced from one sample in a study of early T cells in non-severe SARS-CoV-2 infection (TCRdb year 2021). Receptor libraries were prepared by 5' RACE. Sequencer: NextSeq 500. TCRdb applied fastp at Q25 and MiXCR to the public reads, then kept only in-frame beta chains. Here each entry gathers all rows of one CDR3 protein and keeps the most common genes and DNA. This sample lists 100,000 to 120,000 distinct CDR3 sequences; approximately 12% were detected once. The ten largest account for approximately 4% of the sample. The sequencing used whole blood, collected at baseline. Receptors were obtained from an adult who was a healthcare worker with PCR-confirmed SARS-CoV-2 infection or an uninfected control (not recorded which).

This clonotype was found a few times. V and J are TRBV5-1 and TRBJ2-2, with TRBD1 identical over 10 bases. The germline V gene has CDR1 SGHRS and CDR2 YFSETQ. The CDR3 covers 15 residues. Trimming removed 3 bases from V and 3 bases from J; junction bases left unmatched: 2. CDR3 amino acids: CASSSDRGDTGELFF. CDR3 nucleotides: TGCGCCAGCAGCTCGGACAGGGGGGACACCGGGGAGCTGTTTTTT.

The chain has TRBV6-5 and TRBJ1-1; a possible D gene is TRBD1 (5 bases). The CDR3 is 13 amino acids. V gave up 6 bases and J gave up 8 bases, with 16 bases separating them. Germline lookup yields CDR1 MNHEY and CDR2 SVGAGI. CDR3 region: CASRKGLSAEAFF. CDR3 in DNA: TGTGCCAGCAGGAAGGGACTCTCCGCGGAAGCTTTCTTT.

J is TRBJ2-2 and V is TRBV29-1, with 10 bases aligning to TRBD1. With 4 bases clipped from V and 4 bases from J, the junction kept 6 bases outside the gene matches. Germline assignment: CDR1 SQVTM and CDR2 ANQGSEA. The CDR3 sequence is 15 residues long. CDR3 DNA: TGCAGCGTTGCCGGGACAGGGGCGAGCACCGGGGAGCTGTTTTTT. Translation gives CSVAGTGASTGELFF.

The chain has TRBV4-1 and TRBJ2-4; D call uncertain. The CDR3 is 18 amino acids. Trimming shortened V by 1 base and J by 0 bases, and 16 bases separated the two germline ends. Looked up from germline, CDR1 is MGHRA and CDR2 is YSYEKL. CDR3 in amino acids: CASSQGHTTSGAKNIQYF. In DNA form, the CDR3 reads TGCGCCAGCAGCCAAGGCCATACCACTTCAGGAGCCAAAAACATTCAGTACTTC.

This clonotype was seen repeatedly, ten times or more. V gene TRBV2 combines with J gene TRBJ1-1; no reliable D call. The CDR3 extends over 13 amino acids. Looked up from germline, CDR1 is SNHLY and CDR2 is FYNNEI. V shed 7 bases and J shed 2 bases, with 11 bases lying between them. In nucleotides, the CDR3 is TGTGCCAGCATAGGGCAGCCCAACACTGAAGCTTTCTTT. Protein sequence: CASIGQPNTEAFF. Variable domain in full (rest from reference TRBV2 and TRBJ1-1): EPEVTQTPSHQVTQMGQEVILRCVPISNHLYFYWYRQILGQKVEFLVSFYNNEISEKSEIFDDQFSVERPDGSNFTLKIRSTKLEDSAMYFCASIGQPNTEAFFGQGTRLTVV.

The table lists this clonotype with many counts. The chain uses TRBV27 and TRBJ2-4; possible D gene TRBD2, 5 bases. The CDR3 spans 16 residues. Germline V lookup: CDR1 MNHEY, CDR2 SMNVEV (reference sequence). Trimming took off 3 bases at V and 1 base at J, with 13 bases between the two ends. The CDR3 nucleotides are TGTGCCAGCAGTTTCTCGGAGGTGGGGGCCAAAAACATTCAGTACTTC. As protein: CASSFSEVGAKNIQYF.

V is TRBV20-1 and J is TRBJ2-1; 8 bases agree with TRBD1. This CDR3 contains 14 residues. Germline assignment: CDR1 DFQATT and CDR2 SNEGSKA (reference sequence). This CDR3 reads CTAQRDRIYNEQFF. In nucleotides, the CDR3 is TGCACCGCCCAAAGGGACAGGATCTACAATGAGCAGTTCTTC.

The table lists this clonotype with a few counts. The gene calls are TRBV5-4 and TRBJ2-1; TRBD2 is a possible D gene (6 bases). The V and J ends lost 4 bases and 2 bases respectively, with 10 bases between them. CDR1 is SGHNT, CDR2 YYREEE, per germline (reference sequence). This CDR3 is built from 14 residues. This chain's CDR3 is CASSRELAYNEQFF. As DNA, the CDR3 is TGTGCCAGCAGCCGGGAGCTCGCCTACAATGAGCAGTTCTTC.

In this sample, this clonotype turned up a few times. This CDR3 reads CASSQLVSYEQYF. Here the CDR3 DNA reads TGTGCCAGCAGCCAACTCGTTTCCTACGAGCAGTACTTC. The J gene is TRBJ2-7, the V gene TRBV3-1; no clear D. The CDR3 has 13 amino acids. CDR1 and CDR2 from the germline V gene are LGHDT and YNNKEL (reference sequence). V shed 2 bases and J shed 1 base, with 6 bases lying between them.

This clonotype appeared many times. CDR3 in amino acids: CASSLVGRSEAFF. CDR3 coding DNA: TGTGCCAGCAGCTTGGTGGGGAGGAGTGAAGCTTTCTTT. The gene calls are TRBV5-4 and TRBJ1-1, with D unclear. V was pared by 0 bases and J by 7 bases, with 10 bases between. The CDR3 sequence is 13 residues long. Germline loops: CDR1 SGHNT, CDR2 YYREEE (reference sequence). Drawing the rest from reference TRBV5-4 and TRBJ1-1, the complete variable domain is ETGVTQSPTHLIKTRGQQVTLRCSSQSGHNTVSWYQQALGQGPQFIFQYYREEENGRGNFPPRFSGLQFPNYSSELNVNALELDDSALYLCASSLVGRSEAFFGQGTRLTVV.

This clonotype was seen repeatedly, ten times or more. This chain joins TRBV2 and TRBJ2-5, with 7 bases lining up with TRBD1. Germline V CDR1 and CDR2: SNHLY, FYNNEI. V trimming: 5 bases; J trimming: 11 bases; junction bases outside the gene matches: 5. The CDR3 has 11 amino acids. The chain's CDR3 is CASSYDRAQYF. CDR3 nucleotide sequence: TGTGCCAGCAGTTACGACAGGGCGCAGTACTTC.

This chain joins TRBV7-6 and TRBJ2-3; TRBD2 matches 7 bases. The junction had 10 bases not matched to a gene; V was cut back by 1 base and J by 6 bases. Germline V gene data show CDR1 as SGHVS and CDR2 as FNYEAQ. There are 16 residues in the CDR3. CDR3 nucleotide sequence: TGTGCCAGCAGCTTAGTGGGGGGGTCAAGTGTGGATACGCAGTATTTT. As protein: CASSLVGGSSVDTQYF.

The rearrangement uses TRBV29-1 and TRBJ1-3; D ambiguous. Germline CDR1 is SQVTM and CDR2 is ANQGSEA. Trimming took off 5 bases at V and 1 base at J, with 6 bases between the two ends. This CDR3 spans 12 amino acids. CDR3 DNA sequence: TGCAGCGTTACAGTTTCTGGAAACACCATATATTTT. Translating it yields CSVTVSGNTIYF. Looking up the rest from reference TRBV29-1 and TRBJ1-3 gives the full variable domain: SAVISQKPSRDICQRGTSLTIQCQVDSQVTMMFWYRQQPGQSLTLIATANQGSEATYESGFVIDKFPISRPNLTFSTLTVSNMSPEDSSIYLCSVTVSGNTIYFGEGSWLTVV.

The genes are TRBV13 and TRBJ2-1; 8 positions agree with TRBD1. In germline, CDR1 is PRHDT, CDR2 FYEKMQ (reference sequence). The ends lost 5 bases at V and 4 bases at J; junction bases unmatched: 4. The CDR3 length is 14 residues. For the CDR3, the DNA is TGTGCCAGCAGCCCGGGACAGGTTTACAATGAGCAGTTCTTC. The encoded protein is CASSPGQVYNEQFF.

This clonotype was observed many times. This CDR3 is CASSPTGGGTGELFF. The CDR3 nucleotides are TGCGCCAGCAGCCCCACAGGGGGCGGCACCGGGGAGCTGTTTTTT. The rearrangement links TRBV5-1 to TRBJ2-2; 9 bases agree with TRBD1. The ends lost 4 bases at V and 4 bases at J; junction bases unmatched: 5. The V gene's germline CDR1 is SGHRS and CDR2 YFSETQ. The CDR3 has 15 residues.

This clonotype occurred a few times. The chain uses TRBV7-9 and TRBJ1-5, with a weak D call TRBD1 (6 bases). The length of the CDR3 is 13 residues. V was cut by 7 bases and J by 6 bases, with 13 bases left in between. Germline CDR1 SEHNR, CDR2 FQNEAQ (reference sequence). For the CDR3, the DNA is TGTGCCAGCAACCGGGGGGCGGGTCAGCCCCAGCATTTT. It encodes CASNRGAGQPQHF.

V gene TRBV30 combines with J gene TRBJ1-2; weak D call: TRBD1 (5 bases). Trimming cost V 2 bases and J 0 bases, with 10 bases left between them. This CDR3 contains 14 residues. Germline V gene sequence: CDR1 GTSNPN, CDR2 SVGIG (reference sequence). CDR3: CAWSPGGTNYGYTF. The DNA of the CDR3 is TGTGCCTGGAGTCCTGGGGGGACTAACTATGGCTACACCTTC.